This T cell receptor beta chain was sequenced for a study of blood T cells in healthy people across ages. This clonotype was counted between two and nine times. Its antigen is not known. The authors ran a second PCR of 7 to 11 cycles using a sample-barcoded 5' primer and a J-beta primer mix. MiXCR, run by TCRdb on the 5' RACE reads, gives a single entry per CDR3 protein. The repertoire holds about a million distinct CDR3 sequences, approximately 50% seen once, with about 21% in the top ten. Collection of about 9.4 milliliters of peripheral blood was performed for each donor. Study-level findings and limits: CMV status of donors was not determined, possibly confounding expanded clonotype changes.

Looked up from germline, CDR1 is MNHNY and CDR2 is SVGAGI (reference sequence). The CDR3 runs to 14 residues. The V end was cut by 9 bases, the J end by 0 bases, with 14 bases between. Sample: blood. This receptor was identified in a woman in her sixties in good health. The rearrangement links TRBV6-6 to TRBJ1-1; a weak D match, TRBD1 (5 bases). CDR3: CASSTDNMNTEAFF. In DNA, the CDR3 is TGTGCCAGTTCGACAGACAACATGAACACTGAAGCTTTCTTT.